These 18 T cell receptor beta chains share one sample of origin, sequenced in a study of cytomegalovirus exposure and HLA in healthy donors. The assay was immunoSEQ multiplex PCR, and TCRdb's table has in-frame clones only and misses some. The sample carries 120,000 or so clones, about nine tenths recorded once. Material: PBMCs. The source is a woman between 18 and 29 years old in good health and CMV-seronegative.

The chain recombines TRBV15 with TRBJ2-7; no reliable D call. The germline gives CDR1 LNHNV, CDR2 YYDKDF (reference sequence). The CDR3 sequence is 16 residues long. Trimming cost V 1 base and J 2 bases, with 15 bases left between them. This CDR3 reads CATSRANVRGPYEQYF. The CDR3 DNA follows: TGTGCCACCAGCAGAGCCAATGTAAGAGGCCCCTACGAGCAGTACTTC.

The V gene is TRBV2, the J gene TRBJ2-3; 7 bases map to TRBD2. Germline V gene data show CDR1 as SNHLY and CDR2 as FYNNEI. The CDR3 sequence is 14 residues long. Germline trimming cut 4 bases from V and 5 bases from J; bases unmatched to any gene: 6. CDR3 sequence: CASSGEGSLDTQYF. In nucleotides, the CDR3 is TGTGCCAGCAGTGGGGAGGGGTCCCTAGATACGCAGTATTTT.

This sequence joins TRBV19 and TRBJ1-1, with 10 nucleotides matching TRBD1. V was pared by 1 base and J by 6 bases, with 2 bases of the junction left unmatched. In germline, CDR1 is LNHDA, CDR2 SQIVND (reference sequence). This CDR3 region has 14 residues. This chain's CDR3 is CASSIGQGASEAFF. The CDR3 coding sequence is TGTGCCAGTAGTATAGGACAGGGGGCTTCTGAAGCTTTCTTT.

The chain uses TRBV7-9 and TRBJ2-7; D is unclear. The CDR3 is 14 residues long. Trimming removed 1 base at V and 1 base at J, with 8 bases between. Germline V gene data show CDR1 as SEHNR and CDR2 as FQNEAQ (reference sequence). The CDR3 DNA is TGTGCCAGCAGCTTAGTTTCGCAGTCCTACGAGCAGTACTTC. The encoded protein is CASSLVSQSYEQYF.

The genes are TRBV28 and TRBJ1-1; 8 nucleotides match TRBD1. CDR3 length equals 14 residues. CDR1 and CDR2 (germline): MDHEN, SYDVKM. V lost 3 bases and J lost 4; bases outside the gene matches: 4. This CDR3 reads CASSFGQGATEAFF. Here the CDR3 DNA reads TGTGCCAGCAGTTTTGGCCAGGGGGCCACTGAAGCTTTCTTT.

This chain links TRBV15 with TRBJ2-5, with TRBD1 as a possible D gene (5 bases). Germline values: CDR1 LNHNV, CDR2 YYDKDF (reference sequence). CDR3 size: 14 residues. V lost 0 bases and J 5 bases, leaving 10 bases between the germline ends. CDR3 sequence reads: CATSRDQGSETQYF. For the CDR3, the DNA is TGTGCCACCAGCAGAGATCAGGGTTCTGAGACCCAGTACTTC.

This sequence joins TRBV18 and TRBJ2-7; 9 nucleotides line up with TRBD1. V dropped 0 bases and J dropped 3; count of bases not matched to a gene: 9. Germline loops: CDR1 KGHSH, CDR2 LQKENI. The CDR3 length is 17 residues. CDR3 sequence: CASSPPIQDRGFYEQYF. In nucleotides, the CDR3 is TGTGCCAGCTCACCACCAATTCAGGACAGGGGTTTCTACGAGCAGTACTTC.

V and J are TRBV5-1 and TRBJ1-3; D remains ambiguous. Between the trimmed V and J ends, which lost 4 bases and 8 bases, there was a span of 19 bases. CDR3 size: 15 residues. CDR1 and CDR2 from the germline V gene are SGHRS and YFSETQ. The CDR3 is CASSRIEGGMDTIYF. CDR3 sequence (DNA): TGCGCCAGCAGCCGGATCGAGGGAGGGATGGACACCATATATTTT.

The J gene is TRBJ2-7, the V gene TRBV2, with D possibly being TRBD2 (5 bases). V lost 3 bases to trimming and J lost 0 bases, with 12 bases between them. This CDR3 region has 15 residues. In germline, CDR1 is SNHLY, CDR2 FYNNEI. The CDR3 region has the DNA TGTGCCAGCAGTGATCACCCGGGGAGCTCCTACGAGCAGTACTTC. It is translated as CASSDHPGSSYEQYF.

The genes are TRBV19 and TRBJ2-2; 8 positions agree with TRBD1. Germline V gene sequence: CDR1 LNHDA, CDR2 SQIVND (reference sequence). V shed 6 bases, J shed 3 bases, and the junction held 6 bases outside the gene matches. CDR3 size: 15 residues. The CDR3 here is CASRTGEKDTGELFF. In DNA form, the CDR3 reads TGTGCCAGTAGGACAGGGGAAAAAGACACCGGGGAGCTGTTTTTT. The full variable domain, completed using reference TRBV19 and TRBJ2-2, is DGGITQSPKYLFRKEGQNVTLSCEQNLNHDAMYWYRQDPGQGLRLIYYSQIVNDFQKGDIAEGYSVSREKKESFPLTVTSAQKNPTAFYLCASRTGEKDTGELFFGEGSRLTVL.

CDR3 bases: TGTGCCAGCAGTGTACAGGGTAGGGATGGCTACACCTTC. This sequence encodes CASSVQGRDGYTF. J is TRBJ1-2 and V is TRBV6-5; D possibly corresponds to TRBD1 (6 bases). From germline, CDR1 is MNHEY and CDR2 SVGAGI. The V end lost 5 bases, the J end lost 6 bases, and 13 bases lay between the germline ends. The CDR3 spans 13 residues.

The chain recombines TRBV27 with TRBJ2-5, with 8 bases identical to TRBD1. V lost 5 bases to trimming and J lost 6 bases; unmatched junction nucleotides: 11. The CDR3 is made up of 15 amino acids. Per the germline V gene, CDR1 is MNHEY and CDR2 is SMNVEV (reference sequence). CDR3 in DNA: TGTGCCAGCAGTCAAGAACAGGGGGTAATAAAGACCCAGTACTTC. It is translated as CASSQEQGVIKTQYF.

The chain employs TRBV6-1 and TRBJ1-1; no clear D gene. The germline V gene encodes CDR1 MNHNS and CDR2 SASEGT. The V end lost 2 bases, the J end lost 7 bases, and 23 bases lay between the germline ends. CDR3 length equals 17 residues. The CDR3 is CASSEWAGGLTSGEAFF. For the CDR3, the DNA is TGTGCCAGCAGTGAATGGGCGGGAGGGCTTACAAGTGGTGAAGCTTTCTTT.

The rearrangement uses TRBV11-2 and TRBJ2-1, with 7 bases that match TRBD2. Germline CDR1 and CDR2: SGHAT and FQNNGV. J was trimmed by 11 bases and V by 0 bases; bases with no gene match: 4. CDR3 length: 13 amino acids. CDR3 DNA: TGTGCCAGCAGCTTAGAAACTAGCGTAAAGCAGTTCTTC. This sequence encodes CASSLETSVKQFF.

The genes are TRBV9 and TRBJ2-7, with TRBD1 matching 9 bases. Per germline, CDR1 SGDLS and CDR2 YYNGEE. The CDR3 is 15 residues long. V lost 2 bases to trimming and J lost 6 bases; unmatched junction nucleotides: 9. This chain's CDR3 is CASSVEGTGFFEQYF. The CDR3 region has the DNA TGTGCCAGCAGCGTGGAAGGGACAGGGTTCTTCGAGCAGTACTTC.

This clone was found a few times. The chain joins TRBV5-4 to TRBJ2-7; tentative D call: TRBD2 (6 bases). Trimming pared 4 bases from V and 5 bases from J, leaving 13 bases between. Germline-derived CDR1 and CDR2 are SGHNT and YYREEE (reference sequence). The CDR3 is made up of 13 amino acids. CDR3 protein: CASSRTTKDEQYF. The CDR3 nucleotides read TGTGCCAGCAGCCGGACTACAAAAGACGAGCAGTACTTC.

The CDR3 nucleotides read TGTGCCAGCAGTTACTTTTGGGCGGGTGACTATACGCAGTATTTT. Translating it yields CASSYFWAGDYTQYF. The chain couples TRBV6-5 to TRBJ2-3; tentatively, D is TRBD2 (5 bases). The CDR3 sequence is 15 residues long. Germline V CDR1 and CDR2: MNHEY, SVGAGI. Between the trimmed V and J ends, which lost 1 base and 7 bases, there was a span of 15 bases.

This clone has only one observation. The chain is built from TRBV13 and TRBJ2-7, with TRBD2 matching over 14 bases. The CDR3 extends over 16 amino acids. The ends lost 5 bases at V and 0 bases at J; junction bases unmatched: 3. Germline CDR1 PRHDT, CDR2 FYEKMQ (reference sequence). The CDR3 protein is CASSGTSGRSSYEQYF. The CDR3 DNA sequence: TGTGCCAGCAGCGGGACTAGCGGGAGAAGCTCCTACGAGCAGTACTTC.